This TCR beta chain stems from a study of blood T cell repertoires in COVID-19. Clones were sequenced by immunoSEQ multiplex PCR, and TCRdb holds only the in-frame ones, with some missing. The data hold about 160,000 clones, with 70% to 90% observed a single time. Trimming removed 4 bases from V and 7 bases from J; junction bases left unmatched: 11. Germline CDR1 is MNHEY and CDR2 is SVGEGT. This CDR3 is built from 17 residues. This clone was seen just once. V gene TRBV6-2 or TRBV6-3 combines with J gene TRBJ2-1; TRBD2 agrees at 12 bases. What was sequenced was PBMCs or T cells enriched from blood (not recorded which). The clonotype was recovered from a woman between 50 and 59 years old who had recovered from COVID-19. In DNA, the CDR3 is TGTGCCAGCAGTTGGGGAGGACTAGCGGGAAGGGGGAATGAGCAGTTCTTC. Encoded protein: CASSWGGLAGRGNEQFF.